The subject of this entry is one TCR beta chain. Its antigen remains undetermined. No much larger clone is present one base from it, and per-base qualities are unavailable. Genomic DNA was extracted with the Qiagen DNeasy kit from unsorted PBMCs and from negatively selected CD4+ and CD8+ fractions. TCR beta CDR3 regions were amplified by immunoSEQ multiplex PCR using primers annealing to V and J segments. Amplification bias was minimized using a synthetic immune receptor repertoire, and residual bias was removed computationally after sequencing. The original methods were these. Repertoire diversity was quantified as the Shannon entropy index using custom Python scripts. Unsorted, CD4+ and CD8+ repertoires were examined separately, except in combined analyses, for which CD4+ and CD8+ sequences were merged in silico. A clone was considered expanded if an increase in frequency of at least 2-fold after treatment relative to C1D1 was found, and a pseudocount of 0.5 was applied to clones undetected at baseline. Clones with 0 or 1 copy at C1D1 were classified as singleton clones, and clones with 2 or more copies were classified as non-singleton clones. By matching protein sequences in sorted samples from the same patient, clones expanded in unsorted samples were annotated as CD4+, CD8+ or unknown. Wilcoxon tests on paired samples were used to test diversity changes from C1D1 to C4D1. TCRdb limited this immuneACCESS table to in-frame rearrangements with V and J called. A share of clones is missing; checked studies link under half to unresolved V genes, and the rest is unexplained. V and J calls and clone size come straight from that table; D and trimming were deduced from the DNA. The sample has about 14,000 clones on record, just under 80% of them singletons. Under 30% of the sample belongs to the ten largest clones.

This record belongs to a study of PD-1 blockade in classical Hodgkin lymphoma (dated by TCRdb to the early 2020s). Concerning the study at large: Nivolumab dosing was 3 mg/kg intravenously every 2 weeks, continuing until either disease progression or unacceptable toxicity. To define a peripheral blood immune signature of response to PD-1 blockade in classical Hodgkin lymphoma, the study combined TCR beta sequencing with CyTOF. General study outcomes and caveats: The study covered only a single clinical trial cohort, and the causes of the repertoire differences, possibly disease activity or prior therapy, were still not defined. Diversity was lower in patients who began nivolumab less than 1 year after ASCT, so these patients were left out of later analyses to avoid confounding by immune reconstitution. A significant rise by C4D1 was seen in CD4+ but not CD8+ TCR diversity (p=0.0027 vs p=0.16), with the rise being most apparent in complete responders (p=0.02). Baseline diversity similar to that of newly diagnosed patients was observed in trial patients achieving complete response, whereas significantly lower diversity was observed in partial responders and progressors. Newly diagnosed patients were reported to have lower baseline TCR diversity than healthy donors, and relapsed/refractory patients were reported to have lower baseline TCR diversity still.

The germline V gene provides CDR1 SGHRS and CDR2 YFSETQ. V is cut back by 3 bases and J by 3 bases, with 6 bases in the junction unmatched. The CDR3, from cysteine to phenylalanine, totals 15 residues. Of all the DNA, just the CDR3 is kept, 45 bases in frame from base 1. The intended sense of this specimen's time point label: cycle 2 day 1 (C2D1) of nivolumab. Relapse after autologous stem cell transplantation had occurred in all trial patients, and cohorts A, B and C were distinguished by prior brentuximab vedotin exposure. The trial cohort comprised 60 or so patients with relapsed/refractory classical Hodgkin lymphoma whose best overall responses were complete response, partial response or progressive disease. Single-agent nivolumab was administered to trial patients in the multi-cohort phase II CheckMate 205 trial. An independent review committee assessed best overall response by applying the 2007 International Working Group response criteria. Trial PBMCs were collected just before the start of nivolumab (C1D1) and during therapy at cycle 2 day 1 and cycle 4 day 1. After peripheral blood was drawn into 8 mL Vacutainer Cell Preparation Tubes, PBMCs were isolated by centrifugation and then cryopreserved.

The V gene is TRBV5-1 and the J gene is TRBJ2-7, with TRBD1 identical over 10 junction bases. This receptor was obtained from a human donor with classical Hodgkin lymphoma. Material: peripheral blood mononuclear cells (PBMCs), obtained before the second cycle of nivolumab. The sequence in DNA is TGCGCCAGCAGCTCGATCGGACAGGGGGACTACGAGCAGTACTTC. Protein translation: CASSSIGQGDYEQYF.